These 10 T cell receptor beta chains were all obtained from the same sample, sequenced in a study of blood T cells in healthy people across ages. Combining a sample-barcoded 5' primer with a J-beta primer mix, a second PCR ran for roughly 7 to 12 cycles. TCRdb re-called the 5' RACE reads through MiXCR, storing one row per CDR3 protein. The data show around 1,500,000 distinct CDR3 sequences, roughly 30% seen once. What was sequenced was blood. The receptors shown here come from a woman in her thirties in good health.

On this clonotype itself: A read error may explain this, as a much larger clone is one base away. The V gene is TRBV5-5, the J gene TRBJ2-2; D is uncertain. V shed 2 bases and J shed 6 bases, with 8 bases lying between them. CDR1 is SGHKS and CDR2 is YYEKEE in the germline V gene (reference sequence). This CDR3 is built from 13 residues. The CDR3 DNA reads TGTGCCAGCAGCTTTATGAGCGCCGGGGAGCTGTTTTTT. The encoded protein is CASSFMSAGELFF.

There are a few counts of this clonotype. The V call is TRBV6-5, the J call TRBJ1-1, with no clear D. The V end lost 0 bases, the J end lost 6 bases, and 8 bases lay between the germline ends. This CDR3 has 13 amino acids. Germline V gene lookup returns CDR1 MNHEY and CDR2 SVGAGI. This CDR3 is CASSYSNNAEAFF. CDR3 coding DNA: TGTGCCAGCAGTTACTCGAATAACGCTGAAGCTTTCTTT.

This clonotype was observed a few times. This rearrangement joins TRBV24-1 to TRBJ2-1; D is perhaps TRBD2 (5 bases). From germline, CDR1 is KGHDR and CDR2 SFDVKD. The CDR3 contains 15 residues. Trimming cost V 5 bases and J 5 bases, with 15 bases left between them. This CDR3 reads CATSVAGPDHNEQFF. CDR3 in DNA: TGTGCCACCAGTGTTGCGGGCCCCGATCACAATGAGCAGTTCTTC.

The chain uses TRBV14 and TRBJ2-1, with D possibly TRBD2 on 5 matching bases. The V gene lost 4 bases and the J gene lost 0 bases, with 22 bases spanning the gap. The germline CDR1 and CDR2 sequences are SGHDN and FVKESK. This CDR3 is built from 19 residues. The CDR3 is CASSPEWWLADGSYNEQFF. The CDR3 bases are TGTGCCAGCAGCCCAGAATGGTGGCTAGCTGACGGCTCCTACAATGAGCAGTTCTTC.

A remark on this clonotype: Relative to the germline gene, one junction end is altered; a read error may explain this. The V and J genes are TRBV7-2 and TRBJ2-5; 7 nucleotides line up with TRBD2. The CDR3 covers 15 residues. In germline, CDR1 is SGHTA, CDR2 FQGNSA. The chain's CDR3 is CASSLTRERQETRYF. The CDR3 nucleotides are TGTGCCAGCAGCTTAACGCGGGAGAGACAAGAGACCCGGTACTTC.

This sequence joins TRBV28 and TRBJ1-5; D is uncertain. The CDR3 has 12 amino acids. V dropped 6 bases and J dropped 8 bases, with 11 bases sitting between them. From germline, CDR1 is MDHEN and CDR2 SYDVKM. The CDR3 DNA follows: TGTGCCAGCAGCCCCGACCCGGAGCCCCAGCATTTT. Protein sequence: CASSPDPEPQHF.

Remarks on this clonotype: At one end, the junction sequence differs from germline, possibly due to a read error. This sequence joins TRBV20-1 and TRBJ2-2; 7 bases are shared with TRBD1. In germline, CDR1 is DFQATT, CDR2 SNEGSKA (reference sequence). The CDR3 has 14 residues. Here the CDR3 DNA reads TGCAGTGTTAGAGCGCAGGGGGACACCGGGGAGCTGTTTTTT. This sequence encodes CSVRAQGDTGELFF.

CDR3 in amino acids: CASSIDLRVTYNEQFF. CDR3 sequence (DNA): TGTGCCAGTAGTATAGATCTGCGGGTCACCTACAATGAGCAGTTCTTC. J is TRBJ2-1 and V is TRBV19; D perhaps matches TRBD2 (5 bases). This CDR3 contains 16 residues. The V end was cut by 0 bases, the J end by 2 bases, with 11 bases between. Germline CDR1 LNHDA, CDR2 SQIVND (reference sequence).

A word on this clonotype: This could be a read error, since a much larger clone is one nucleotide away. The chain joins TRBV5-5 to TRBJ2-5; TRBD2 might be the D (5 bases). V was pared by 9 bases and J by 5 bases, with 17 bases between. CDR3 length equals 13 residues. CDR1 is SGHKS, CDR2 YYEKEE, per germline (reference sequence). The CDR3 loop reads CAISGSWEETQYF. The CDR3 nucleotides are TGTGCCATAAGCGGAAGTTGGGAGGAGACCCAGTACTTC. The complete variable domain, with remaining parts taken from reference TRBV5-5 and TRBJ2-5, reads DAGVTQSPTHLIKTRGQQVTLRCSPISGHKSVSWYQQVLGQGPQFIFQYYEKEERGRGNFPDRFSARQFPNYSSELNVNALLLGDSALYLCAISGSWEETQYFGPGTRLLVL.

The genes are TRBV12-3 or TRBV12-4 and TRBJ1-4, with a possible D match to TRBD1 (5 bases). The CDR3 has 16 amino acids. Trimming took 2 bases from V and 0 from J, leaving 10 bases between them. The CDR3 region is CASSLSGATTNEKLFF. The CDR3 coding sequence is TGTGCCAGCAGTTTAAGTGGGGCTACAACTAATGAAAAACTGTTTTTT.